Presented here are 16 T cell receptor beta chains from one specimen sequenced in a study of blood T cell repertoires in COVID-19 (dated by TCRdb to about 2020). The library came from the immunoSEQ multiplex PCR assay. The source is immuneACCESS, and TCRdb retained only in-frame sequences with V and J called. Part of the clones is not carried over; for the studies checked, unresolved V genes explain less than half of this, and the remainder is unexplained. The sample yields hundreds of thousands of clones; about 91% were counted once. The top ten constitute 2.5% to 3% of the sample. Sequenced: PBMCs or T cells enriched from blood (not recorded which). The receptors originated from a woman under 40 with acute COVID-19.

The CDR3 region is CASSLIQGAQNEQFF. CDR3 in DNA: TGCGCCAGCAGCCTCATACAGGGGGCGCAGAATGAGCAGTTCTTC. The rearrangement links TRBV4-3 to TRBJ2-1, with 9 bases that match TRBD1. The CDR3 consists of 15 residues. Germline V CDR1 and CDR2: LGHNA, YSLEER. V trimming: 4 bases; J trimming: 7 bases; junction bases outside the gene matches: 8.

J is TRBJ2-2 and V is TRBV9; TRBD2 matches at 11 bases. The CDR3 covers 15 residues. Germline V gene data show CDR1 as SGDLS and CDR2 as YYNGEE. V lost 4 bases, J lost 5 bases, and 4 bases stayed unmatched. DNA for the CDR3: TGTGCCAGCAGCCTAGCGGGGGGCAATACCGGGGAGCTGTTTTTT. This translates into CASSLAGGNTGELFF.

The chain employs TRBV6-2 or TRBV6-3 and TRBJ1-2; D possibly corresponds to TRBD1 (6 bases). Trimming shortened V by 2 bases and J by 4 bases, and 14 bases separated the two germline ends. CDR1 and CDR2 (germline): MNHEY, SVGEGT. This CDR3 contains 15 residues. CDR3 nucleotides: TGTGCCAGCAGTTACGGATTCGGACAGTTCTATGGCTACACCTTC. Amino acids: CASSYGFGQFYGYTF.

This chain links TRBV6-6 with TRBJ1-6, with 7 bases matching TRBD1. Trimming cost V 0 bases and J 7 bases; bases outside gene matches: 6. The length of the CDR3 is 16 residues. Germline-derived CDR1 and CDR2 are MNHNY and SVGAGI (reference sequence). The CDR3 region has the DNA TGTGCCAGCAGTTACTCTATAGGGGGCCCGAATTCACCCCTCCACTTT. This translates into CASSYSIGGPNSPLHF.

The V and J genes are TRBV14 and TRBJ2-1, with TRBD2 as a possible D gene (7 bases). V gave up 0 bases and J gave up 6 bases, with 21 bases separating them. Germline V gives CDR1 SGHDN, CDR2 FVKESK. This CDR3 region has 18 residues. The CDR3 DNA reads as TGTGCCAGCAGCCAAGAATTAAGCTGGGGGGGGGCCGCCAATGAGCAGTTCTTC. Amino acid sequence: CASSQELSWGGAANEQFF.

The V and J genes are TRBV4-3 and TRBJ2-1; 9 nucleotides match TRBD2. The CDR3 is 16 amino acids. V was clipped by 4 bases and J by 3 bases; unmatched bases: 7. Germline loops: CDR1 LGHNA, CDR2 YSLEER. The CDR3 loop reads CASSPTAGGIYNEQFF. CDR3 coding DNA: TGCGCCAGCAGCCCCACAGCGGGGGGAATCTACAATGAGCAGTTCTTC.

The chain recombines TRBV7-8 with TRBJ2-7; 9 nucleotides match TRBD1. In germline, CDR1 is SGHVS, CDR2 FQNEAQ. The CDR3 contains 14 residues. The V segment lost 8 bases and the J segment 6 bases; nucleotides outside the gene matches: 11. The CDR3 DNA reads TGTGCCAGCCGAACATGGACAGGGGCAGGCGAGCAGTACTTC. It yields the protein CASRTWTGAGEQYF.

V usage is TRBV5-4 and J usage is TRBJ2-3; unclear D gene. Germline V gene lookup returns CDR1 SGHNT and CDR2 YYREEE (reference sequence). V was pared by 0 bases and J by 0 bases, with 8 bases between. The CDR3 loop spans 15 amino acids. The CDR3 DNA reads TGTGCCAGCAGCTTGGAGTTGCGGAGCACAGATACGCAGTATTTT. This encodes CASSLELRSTDTQYF.

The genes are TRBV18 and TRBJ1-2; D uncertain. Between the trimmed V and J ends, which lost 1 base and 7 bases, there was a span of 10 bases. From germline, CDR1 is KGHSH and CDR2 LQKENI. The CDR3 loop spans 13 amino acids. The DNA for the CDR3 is TGTGCCAGCTCACCACAAGATAGCGGTGGCTACACCTTC. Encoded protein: CASSPQDSGGYTF.

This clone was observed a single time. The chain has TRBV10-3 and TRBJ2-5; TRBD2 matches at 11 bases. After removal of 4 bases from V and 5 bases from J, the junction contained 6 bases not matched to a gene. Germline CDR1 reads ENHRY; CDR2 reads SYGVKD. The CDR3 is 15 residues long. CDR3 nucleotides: TGTGCCATCAGTGGTACTAGCGGGGGCGGGGAGACCCAGTACTTC. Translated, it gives CAISGTSGGGETQYF.

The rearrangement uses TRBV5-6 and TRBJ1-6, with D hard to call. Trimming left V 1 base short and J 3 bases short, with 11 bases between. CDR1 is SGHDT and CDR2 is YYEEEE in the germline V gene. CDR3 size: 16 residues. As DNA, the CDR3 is TGTGCCAGCAGCTTGTTTTATAACAGCTATAATTCACCCCTCCACTTT. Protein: CASSLFYNSYNSPLHF.

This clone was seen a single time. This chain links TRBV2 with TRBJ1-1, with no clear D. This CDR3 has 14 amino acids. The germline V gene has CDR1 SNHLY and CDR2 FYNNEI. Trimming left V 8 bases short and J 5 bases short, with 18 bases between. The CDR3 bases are TGTGCCAGCTCCCCCCCCTCCGGGGAGACTGAAGCTTTCTTT. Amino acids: CASSPPSGETEAFF.

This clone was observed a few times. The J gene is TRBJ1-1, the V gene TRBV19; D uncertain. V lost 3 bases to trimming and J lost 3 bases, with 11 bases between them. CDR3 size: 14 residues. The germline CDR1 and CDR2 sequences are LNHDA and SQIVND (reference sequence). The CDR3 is CASSIRRWDTEAFF. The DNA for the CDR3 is TGTGCCAGTAGTATTCGGCGGTGGGACACTGAAGCTTTCTTT.

The CDR3 region is CASSPKPGGNTDTQYF. The CDR3 region has the DNA TGTGCCAGCAGCCCTAAGCCCGGGGGGAACACAGATACGCAGTATTTT. The V gene is TRBV7-6, the J gene TRBJ2-3; TRBD2 agrees at 7 bases. This CDR3 spans 16 amino acids. The germline V gene has CDR1 SGHVS and CDR2 FNYEAQ. J gave up 2 bases and V 5 bases, and 10 bases lay outside the gene matches.

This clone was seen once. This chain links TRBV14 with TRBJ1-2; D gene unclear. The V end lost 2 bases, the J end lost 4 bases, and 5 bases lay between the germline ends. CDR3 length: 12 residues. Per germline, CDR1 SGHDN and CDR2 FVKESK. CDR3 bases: TGTGCCAGCAGCCAATCCAGCTATGGCTACACCTTC. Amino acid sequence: CASSQSSYGYTF.

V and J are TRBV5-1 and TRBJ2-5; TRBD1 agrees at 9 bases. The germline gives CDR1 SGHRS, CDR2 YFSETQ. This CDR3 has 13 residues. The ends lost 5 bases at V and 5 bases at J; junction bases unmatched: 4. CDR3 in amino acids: CASRPGQGETQYF. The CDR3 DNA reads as TGCGCCAGCAGACCAGGACAGGGGGAGACCCAGTACTTC.